This TCR beta chain came from a study of blood T cell repertoires in COVID-19. Study as a whole: Both acute and convalescent COVID-19 samples were obtained from the United States, Italy and Spain. In each case, the material was cDNA or gDNA derived from T cells, B-cell-depleted T cells, or PBMCs.

In the original workflow: By means of reference gene primer amplification, nucleated cell counts were estimated. TCRdb's copy holds only in-frame clones and misses some; the assay was immunoSEQ multiplex PCR. V and J calls and clone size are given by that table; D and trimming were obtained from the DNA. The data contain 250,000 to 300,000 clones, about 89% of them singletons. Germline values: CDR1 SGHRS, CDR2 YFSETQ. Trimming stripped 3 bases from V and 6 bases from J, with 12 bases between. The CDR3 has 13 amino acids. Patients in Seattle were enrolled during active infection, then followed longitudinally.

The TCR originated in a woman aged 25 to 39 with COVID-19, enrolled during active disease. Sequenced sample: peripheral blood. The gene calls are TRBV5-1 and TRBJ1-2; perhaps TRBD1 as D (6 bases). CDR3 residues: CASSSRRGDGYTF. The CDR3 DNA reads as TGCGCCAGCAGCTCCCGCAGGGGAGATGGCTACACCTTC.